Listed here are 18 T cell receptor beta chains from one sample, sequenced in a study of T cells in localized non-small cell lung cancer. Sequenced by immunoSEQ multiplex PCR; TCRdb stores in-frame clones only, minus some. In the table there are about 41,000 clones, roughly 90% of which are singletons. Sequencing used peripheral blood, obtained before any cancer treatment. The receptors were gathered from a female donor of 60 years or more with stage I squamous cell lung carcinoma.

This clone was seen just once. CDR3: CASSARYSSAGNTIYF. CDR3 DNA sequence: TGTGCCAGCAGCGCCCGCTATAGCTCTGCTGGAAACACCATATATTTT. The V and J genes are TRBV21-1 and TRBJ1-3. TRBV21-1 is noted as a pseudogene. The CDR3 contains 16 residues.

The V gene is TRBV5-8, the J gene TRBJ2-3; D not resolved. Between the trimmed V and J ends, which lost 2 bases and 4 bases, there was a span of 14 bases. Germline CDR1 is SGHTS and CDR2 is YDEGEE. This CDR3 contains 15 residues. The CDR3 protein is CASSFQVMAPDTQYF. DNA of the CDR3: TGTGCCAGCAGCTTTCAGGTGATGGCCCCAGATACGCAGTATTTT.

The rearrangement links TRBV7-6 to TRBJ2-1, with D perhaps TRBD2 (6 bases). V was cut by 6 bases and J by 6 bases, with 15 bases left in between. The germline V gene has CDR1 SGHVS and CDR2 FNYEAQ. The CDR3 consists of 14 residues. In DNA, the CDR3 is TGTGCCAGCAGTGGGGCCGGCGGGATCAATGAGCAGTTCTTC. It is translated as CASSGAGGINEQFF.

The chain recombines TRBV6-6 with TRBJ2-7; D uncertain. Germline V CDR1 and CDR2: MNHNY, SVGAGI (reference sequence). There are 12 residues in the CDR3. Trimming cost V 9 bases and J 1 base, with 10 bases left between them. CDR3 loop: CASAIGSYEQYF. The CDR3 nucleotides are TGTGCCAGTGCCATAGGGTCCTACGAGCAGTACTTC.

The chain combines TRBV6-5 with TRBJ2-2; either TRBD1 or TRBD2 may fit D (6 bases each). This CDR3 is built from 15 residues. Germline assignment: CDR1 MNHEY and CDR2 SVGAGI. Trimming took 2 bases from V and 5 from J, leaving 12 bases between them. The CDR3 DNA reads TGTGCCAGCAGTTACGGGGGGCTTCGGACCGGGGAGCTGTTTTTT. This translates into CASSYGGLRTGELFF.

The chain employs TRBV7-9 and TRBJ1-1, with TRBD1 as a possible D gene (6 bases). CDR1 and CDR2 (germline): SEHNR, FQNEAQ (reference sequence). V shed 4 bases and J shed 6 bases, with 12 bases lying between them. The CDR3 covers 13 residues. The CDR3 sequence: CASSYRQAAEAFF. The CDR3 DNA sequence: TGTGCCAGCAGCTACCGACAGGCTGCTGAAGCTTTCTTT.

V is TRBV7-9 and J is TRBJ2-2; D not resolved. This CDR3 region has 15 residues. V was trimmed by 1 base and J by 2 bases, leaving 8 bases between them. The germline CDR1 and CDR2 sequences are SEHNR and FQNEAQ (reference sequence). The CDR3 region has the DNA TGTGCCAGCAGCTTAGAGAGGATCAACACCGGGGAGCTGTTTTTT. The encoded protein is CASSLERINTGELFF.

CDR3: CASTVLTGQGPTDTQYF. The CDR3 DNA is TGTGCCAGTACCGTCCTCACCGGGCAGGGGCCCACAGATACGCAGTATTTT. The chain recombines TRBV19 with TRBJ2-3; the D gene is possibly TRBD1 (6 bases). This CDR3 is built from 17 residues. V was trimmed by 7 bases and J by 2 bases, leaving 22 bases between them. In germline, CDR1 is LNHDA, CDR2 SQIVND (reference sequence).

The chain is built from TRBV7-9 and TRBJ2-5; 11 nucleotides line up with TRBD2. This CDR3 comprises 19 residues. Trimming removed 1 base from V and 4 bases from J; junction bases left unmatched: 14. In germline, CDR1 is SEHNR, CDR2 FQNEAQ (reference sequence). CDR3 loop: CASSLVPPGLAAARETQYF. In DNA form, the CDR3 reads TGTGCCAGCAGCTTAGTTCCCCCGGGACTAGCGGCAGCGAGAGAGACCCAGTACTTC.

The CDR3 loop is CASSPRGQNTEAFF. CDR3 sequence (DNA): TGTGCCAGCAGTCCCAGGGGGCAAAACACTGAAGCTTTCTTT. This chain links TRBV27 with TRBJ1-1; 8 bases line up with TRBD1. Per the germline V gene, CDR1 is MNHEY and CDR2 is SMNVEV (reference sequence). Losses at the gene ends were 5 bases for V and 2 bases for J; bases not matched to a gene: 4. This CDR3 is built from 14 residues.

The chain employs TRBV20-1 and TRBJ1-5, with D uncertain. The CDR3 loop spans 11 amino acids. Trimming pared 1 base from V and 10 bases from J, leaving 8 bases between. The V gene's germline CDR1 is DFQATT and CDR2 SNEGSKA (reference sequence). The CDR3: CSARAGEPQHF. DNA of the CDR3: TGCAGTGCTAGAGCAGGAGAACCCCAGCATTTT.

This rearrangement joins TRBV2 to TRBJ2-3; 7 bases agree with TRBD1. Germline CDR1 SNHLY, CDR2 FYNNEI. This CDR3 comprises 14 residues. J gave up 1 base and V 6 bases, and 4 bases lay outside the gene matches. The DNA for the CDR3 is TGTGCCAGCAGCTGGACAGGAGGCACAGATACGCAGTATTTT. Protein product: CASSWTGGTDTQYF.

This clone came up a few times. J is TRBJ2-3 and V is TRBV29-1, with 9 bases aligning to TRBD2. The CDR3 totals 16 residues. Germline CDR1 reads SQVTM; CDR2 reads ANQGSEA. J lost 4 bases, V lost 4 bases, and 12 bases had no gene match. CDR3 in amino acids: CSVVIFLAGIPDTQYF. The CDR3 DNA follows: TGCAGCGTTGTCATTTTCCTAGCGGGGATCCCAGATACGCAGTATTTT.

This rearrangement joins TRBV5-6 to TRBJ1-5; 9 bases fit TRBD1. CDR1 SGHDT and CDR2 YYEEEE come from the germline V gene. The CDR3 runs to 17 residues. The V and J ends lost 0 bases and 4 bases, in that order; junction bases with no gene match: 8. The CDR3 DNA sequence: TGTGCCAGCAGCTTGGGGCCCCTGGGACAGGGAAATCAGCCCCAGCATTTT. Protein sequence: CASSLGPLGQGNQPQHF. Variable domain in full (rest from reference TRBV5-6 and TRBJ1-5): DAGVTQSPTHLIKTRGQQVTLRCSPKSGHDTVSWYQQALGQGPQFIFQYYEEEERQRGNFPDRFSGHQFPNYSSELNVNALLLGDSALYLCASSLGPLGQGNQPQHFGDGTRLSIL.

This chain uses TRBV7-2 with TRBJ1-1, with D possibly TRBD1 on 6 matching bases. From germline, CDR1 is SGHTA and CDR2 FQGNSA. V was trimmed by 2 bases and J by 1 base, leaving 11 bases between them. CDR3 length equals 15 residues. CDR3 in amino acids: CASSLQGLGNTEAFF. CDR3 nucleotides: TGTGCCAGCAGCTTACAGGGGCTCGGGAACACTGAAGCTTTCTTT.

This clone was observed a single time. This chain uses TRBV10-3 with TRBJ2-3; 9 nucleotides agree with TRBD1. The CDR3 runs to 15 residues. V was clipped by 4 bases and J by 4 bases; unmatched bases: 6. In germline, CDR1 is ENHRY, CDR2 SYGVKD. CDR3: CAISVGGTGSDTQYF. The CDR3 DNA is TGTGCCATCAGTGTTGGAGGGACAGGGTCAGATACGCAGTATTTT.

V and J are TRBV29-1 and TRBJ2-6, with D uncertain. Germline V gene data show CDR1 as SQVTM and CDR2 as ANQGSEA. The CDR3 covers 13 residues. V was shortened by 1 base and J by 4 bases, with 5 bases between the two germline ends. CDR3 in amino acids: CSVEGSGANVLTF. The CDR3 nucleotides read TGCAGCGTTGAAGGGAGCGGGGCCAACGTCCTGACTTTC.

This clone was seen just once. The chain couples TRBV7-2 to TRBJ1-3; TRBD1 is a possible D gene (5 bases). The CDR3 consists of 14 residues. Trimming pared 3 bases from V and 4 bases from J, leaving 10 bases between. Germline CDR1 SGHTA, CDR2 FQGNSA. The chain's CDR3 is CASSFQGAGNTIYF. Here the CDR3 DNA reads TGTGCCAGCAGCTTTCAGGGCGCCGGAAACACCATATATTTT.